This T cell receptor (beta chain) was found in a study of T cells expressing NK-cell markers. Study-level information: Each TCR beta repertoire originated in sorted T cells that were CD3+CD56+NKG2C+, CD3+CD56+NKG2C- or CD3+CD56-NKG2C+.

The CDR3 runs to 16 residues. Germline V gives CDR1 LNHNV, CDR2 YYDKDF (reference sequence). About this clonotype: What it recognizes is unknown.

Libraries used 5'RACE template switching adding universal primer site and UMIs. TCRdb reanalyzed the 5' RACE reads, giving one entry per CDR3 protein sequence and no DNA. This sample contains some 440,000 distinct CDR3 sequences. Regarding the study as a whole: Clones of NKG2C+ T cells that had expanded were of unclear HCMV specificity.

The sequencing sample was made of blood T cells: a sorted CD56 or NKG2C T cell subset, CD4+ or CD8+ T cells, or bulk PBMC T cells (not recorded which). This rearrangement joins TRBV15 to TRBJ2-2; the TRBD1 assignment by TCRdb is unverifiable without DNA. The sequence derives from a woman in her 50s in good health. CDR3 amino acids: CATSRGGTVNTGELFF.